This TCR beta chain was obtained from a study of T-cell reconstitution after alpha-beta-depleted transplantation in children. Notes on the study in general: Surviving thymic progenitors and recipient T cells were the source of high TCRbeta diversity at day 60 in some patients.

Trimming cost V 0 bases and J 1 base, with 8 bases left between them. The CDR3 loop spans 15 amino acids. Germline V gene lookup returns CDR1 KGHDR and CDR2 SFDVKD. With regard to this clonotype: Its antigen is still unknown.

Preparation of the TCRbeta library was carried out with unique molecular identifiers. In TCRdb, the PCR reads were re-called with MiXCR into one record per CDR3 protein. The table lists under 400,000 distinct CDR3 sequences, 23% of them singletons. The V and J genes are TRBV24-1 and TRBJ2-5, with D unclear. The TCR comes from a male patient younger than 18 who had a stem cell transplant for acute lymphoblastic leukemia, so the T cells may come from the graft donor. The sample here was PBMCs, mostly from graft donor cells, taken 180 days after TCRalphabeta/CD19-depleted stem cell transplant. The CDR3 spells CATSDLAGSQETQYF. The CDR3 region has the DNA TGTGCCACCAGTGATTTGGCCGGATCCCAAGAGACCCAGTACTTC.